A single sample is the source of the 15 T cell receptor beta chains below, sequenced in a study of response to subunit inactivated influenza vaccine. TCRdb called the RT-PCR reads again in MiXCR, with one record for every CDR3 protein. The repertoire holds hundreds of thousands of distinct CDR3 sequences, about 12% seen once, with 10% in the top ten. Sample: PBMCs from blood, taken on the day of vaccination. The receptors were gathered from a man aged 50 to 60 who received an inactivated influenza vaccine.

This clonotype has a count of ten or more. This chain uses TRBV5-1 with TRBJ1-2, with a possible D match to TRBD1 (5 bases). V was shortened by 4 bases and J by 8 bases, with 9 bases between the two germline ends. Germline V lookup: CDR1 SGHRS, CDR2 YFSETQ. CDR3 length: 11 residues. The CDR3 DNA follows: TGCGCCAGCAGCGGATCAGGGGGCTACACCTTC. Translating gives CASSGSGGYTF.

The CDR3 protein is CASSPQQGADTQYF. The CDR3 bases are TGTGCCAGCTCACCACAACAGGGGGCAGATACGCAGTATTTT. This chain links TRBV18 with TRBJ2-3; TRBD1 aligns across 8 bases. The CDR3 spans 14 residues. Looked up from germline, CDR1 is KGHSH and CDR2 is LQKENI. V shed 1 base and J 4 bases; nucleotides not matched to a gene: 1.

A few counts support this clonotype. This sequence joins TRBV5-6 and TRBJ2-2; the match to TRBD2 covers 11 bases. The junction had 10 bases not matched to a gene; V was cut back by 4 bases and J by 5 bases. The CDR3 runs to 17 residues. Germline CDR1 reads SGHDT; CDR2 reads YYEEEE. The CDR3 DNA sequence: TGTGCCAGCAGCCGAGGAGGGACTAGCGGCAAAACCGGGGAGCTGTTTTTT. Its translation is CASSRGGTSGKTGELFF.

Only a few counts were recorded for this clonotype. DNA of the CDR3: TGCGCCAGCAGCCCAGGGACCGCAGGCTATGGCTACACCTTC. This sequence encodes CASSPGTAGYGYTF. The gene calls are TRBV5-1 and TRBJ1-2; D perhaps matches TRBD1 (5 bases). CDR1 and CDR2 from the germline V gene are SGHRS and YFSETQ. Deletions cut 4 bases from V and 4 bases from J, with 14 bases between. The CDR3 sequence is 14 residues long.

The sample holds a few counts of this clonotype. This chain links TRBV20-1 with TRBJ2-5; D remains ambiguous. Trimming left V 4 bases short and J 1 base short, with 16 bases between. The CDR3 covers 15 residues. Germline CDR1 reads DFQATT; CDR2 reads SNEGSKA (reference sequence). This chain's CDR3 is CSAKKLFRIQETQYF. Here the CDR3 DNA reads TGCAGTGCTAAGAAGCTTTTCAGGATCCAAGAGACCCAGTACTTC.

The rearrangement uses TRBV4-3 and TRBJ1-3; a possible D gene is TRBD1 (5 bases). This CDR3 region has 17 residues. The V end lost 0 bases, the J end lost 2 bases, and 14 bases lay between the germline ends. Germline CDR1 reads LGHNA; CDR2 reads YSLEER. The CDR3: CASSQEVGVSPGNTIYF. CDR3 DNA sequence: TGCGCCAGCAGCCAAGAAGTAGGGGTCAGTCCTGGAAACACCATATATTTT.

This clonotype was observed at least ten times. V is TRBV25-1 and J is TRBJ1-2; no definite D call. The CDR3 is 14 amino acids. V shed 5 bases and J shed 2 bases, with 12 bases lying between them. CDR1 is MGHDK and CDR2 is SYGVNS in the germline V gene. CDR3 sequence reads: CASSTISGNYGYTF. The CDR3 bases are TGTGCCAGCAGTACAATTTCCGGAAACTATGGCTACACCTTC.

The J gene is TRBJ2-5, the V gene TRBV6-5; D unresolved. The length of the CDR3 is 13 residues. The V and J ends lost 2 bases and 2 bases respectively, with 6 bases between them. Germline V CDR1 and CDR2: MNHEY, SVGAGI. The CDR3 DNA follows: TGTGCCAGCAGTTACCAGCATCAAGAGACCCAGTACTTC. It codes for CASSYQHQETQYF.

Ten or more counts support this clonotype. The rearrangement links TRBV7-9 to TRBJ2-2; D perhaps matches TRBD2 (6 bases). Per germline, CDR1 SEHNR and CDR2 FQNEAQ (reference sequence). The germline V and J ends were trimmed by 4 bases and 4 bases, with 16 bases remaining between them. The CDR3 covers 16 residues. CDR3 in DNA: TGTGCCAGCAGCTCTCTCCTGGGGGGATCCACCGGGGAGCTGTTTTTT. Amino acid sequence: CASSSLLGGSTGELFF.

This clonotype was picked up a small number of times. V usage is TRBV12-3 or TRBV12-4 and J usage is TRBJ1-3; no reliable D call. The V end was cut by 8 bases, the J end by 9 bases, with 8 bases between. The CDR3 extends over 10 amino acids. CDR3 coding DNA: TGTGCCAGCGGAACGAGCACCATATATTTT. Translation: CASGTSTIYF.

CDR3 DNA: TGTGCCAGCAGCCTTAGCGGGAGATACACAGATACGCAGTATTTT. It specifies CASSLSGRYTDTQYF. V usage is TRBV7-7 and J usage is TRBJ2-3; 9 bases match TRBD2. Germline CDR1 is SSHAT and CDR2 is FNYEAQ (reference sequence). The ends lost 5 bases at V and 2 bases at J; junction bases unmatched: 5. The CDR3 is made up of 15 amino acids.

This clonotype was detected only a few times. This chain joins TRBV4-3 and TRBJ1-2; maybe TRBD1 (6 bases). Germline V lookup: CDR1 LGHNA, CDR2 YSLEER. This CDR3 region has 15 residues. V was cut by 5 bases and J by 1 base, with 14 bases left in between. CDR3 sequence: CASSYRGQLNYGYTF. The CDR3 nucleotides read TGCGCCAGCAGCTACCGAGGACAGCTTAACTATGGCTACACCTTC.

This clonotype was counted ten times or more. V is TRBV29-1 and J is TRBJ2-1, with D perhaps matching TRBD2 (5 bases). The CDR3 extends over 11 amino acids. CDR1 is SQVTM and CDR2 is ANQGSEA in the germline V gene. The ends were cut back, 6 bases at V and 3 bases at J, with 6 bases in the middle. The CDR3 DNA follows: TGCAGCGTAGACTACTACAATGAGCAGTTCTTC. It yields the protein CSVDYYNEQFF.

This clonotype was observed a handful of times. V usage is TRBV12-3 or TRBV12-4 and J usage is TRBJ1-1, with D perhaps TRBD1 (6 bases). The V end was cut by 5 bases, the J end by 1 base, with 14 bases between. CDR3 size: 15 residues. The CDR3 nucleotides read TGTGCCAGCAGTCCCCGACAGGTCACGAACACTGAAGCTTTCTTT. As protein: CASSPRQVTNTEAFF.

This clonotype came up a few times. The J gene is TRBJ2-1, the V gene TRBV5-1, with TRBD2 matching over 7 bases. Germline CDR1 and CDR2: SGHRS and YFSETQ. The CDR3 spans 15 residues. V lost 3 bases to trimming and J lost 6 bases; unmatched junction nucleotides: 9. CDR3 nucleotides: TGCGCCAGCAGCTCCGGGACTACCGTTGGCAATGAGCAGTTCTTC. It specifies CASSSGTTVGNEQFF.